The clone carrying this TCR beta chain was counted only a few times. The data were obtained in a study of T-cell reconstitution after alpha-beta-depleted transplantation in children. This sample's TCRbeta library carried unique molecular identifier barcodes. One entry per CDR3 protein, called by TCRdb with MiXCR from the PCR reads. The top ten clones hold about 2.3% of a sample with approximately 340,000 distinct CDR3 sequences, 10% of them seen once. CDR3 size: 16 residues. CDR1 is MGHDK, CDR2 SYGVNS, per germline. Trimming stripped 2 bases from V and 4 bases from J, with 15 bases between. This sequence originates from a human donor who donated a stem cell graft to a child with acute lymphoblastic leukemia. The chain joins TRBV25-1 to TRBJ2-1; TRBD2 might be the D (6 bases). The source material was PBMCs from the stem cell graft donor, sampled from the stem cell graft. The DNA of the CDR3 is TGTGCCAGCAGTGAAGGGGGAGGTAGCGGTTACAATGAGCAGTTCTTC. It is translated as CASSEGGGSGYNEQFF. The entire variable domain, with the rest obtained from reference TRBV25-1 and TRBJ2-1, is as follows: EADIYQTPRYLVIGTGKKITLECSQTMGHDKMYWYQQDPGMELHLIHYSYGVNSTEKGDLSSESTVSRIRTEHFPLTLESARPSHTSQYLCASSEGGGSGYNEQFFGPGTRLTVL.